This note documents a single T cell receptor (beta chain) sequence. Using a J-beta primer mix together with a sample-barcoded 5' primer, a second PCR was run for about 7 to 12 cycles. TCRdb reprocessed the 5' RACE reads with MiXCR, giving one entry per CDR3 protein. The data show more than 650,000 distinct CDR3 sequences, about 53% seen once. The record originates from a study of blood T cells in healthy people across ages. The V and J ends lost 3 bases and 3 bases respectively, with 12 bases between them. CDR1 is MNHNS and CDR2 is SASEGT in the germline V gene. CDR3 size: 14 residues. Sequencing was carried out using blood. The rearrangement joins TRBV6-1 to TRBJ2-7; maybe TRBD1 (5 bases). The TCR originated in a man at least 80 years old in good health. The CDR3 bases are TGTGCCAGCAGTGAGTTTACGGACAACTACGAGCAGTACTTC. Protein product: CASSEFTDNYEQYF.